Below, 22 T cell receptor beta chains from the same sample are listed, as sequenced in a study of blood T cell repertoires in COVID-19. Libraries were prepared by immunoSEQ multiplex PCR; TCRdb keeps only in-frame clonotypes and omits some of them. The data show about 400,000 clones, roughly nine tenths seen once. Sequencing was carried out using PBMCs or T cells enriched from blood (not recorded which). The receptors stem from a woman in her 30s who had recovered from COVID-19.

V usage is TRBV4-2 and J usage is TRBJ2-3; 11 bases are shared with TRBD2. Per the germline V gene, CDR1 is LGHNA and CDR2 is YNFKEQ. Trimming removed 0 bases from V and 6 bases from J; junction bases left unmatched: 8. This CDR3 region has 17 residues. CDR3 sequence (DNA): TGTGCCAGCAGCCAAGATCTCCAATGGACTAGCGGGGATACGCAGTATTTT. It codes for CASSQDLQWTSGDTQYF.

As to this clone: Other DNA sequences in this specimen translate into the identical CDR3. The chain joins TRBV12-3 or TRBV12-4 to TRBJ1-1; D not resolved. The CDR3 sequence is 11 residues long. The germline V and J ends were trimmed by 5 bases and 1 base, with 2 bases remaining between them. The DNA of the CDR3 is TGTGCCAGCAGTCGGAACACTGAAGCTTTCTTT. The encoded protein is CASSRNTEAFF.

Worth noting for this clone: Since a much larger clone is just one base distant, this may be a read error. V usage is TRBV28 and J usage is TRBJ1-1; weak D call: TRBD1 (6 bases). Per the germline V gene, CDR1 is MDHEN and CDR2 is SYDVKM. The V gene lost 2 bases and the J gene lost 1 base, with 8 bases spanning the gap. CDR3 length: 14 residues. The CDR3 DNA reads as TGTGCCAGCAGTTTAATACAGGGGAACACTGAAGCTTTCTTT. This encodes CASSLIQGNTEAFF.

The genes are TRBV12-3 or TRBV12-4 and TRBJ1-1; D gene unclear. V lost 7 bases, J lost 7 bases, and 10 bases lay in between. The CDR3 is 11 residues long. The CDR3 nucleotides read TGTGCCAGCATCCTGCGGAGTGAAGCTTTCTTT. Translating it yields CASILRSEAFF.

The V call is TRBV6-5, the J call TRBJ2-3; the match to TRBD2 covers 10 bases. Germline CDR1 is MNHEY and CDR2 is SVGAGI. This CDR3 is 15 amino acids long. Trimming at V came to 0 bases and at J to 4 bases, leaving 1 base not matched to a gene. This CDR3 reads CASSYSAGGPDTQYF. The CDR3 DNA is TGTGCCAGCAGTTACTCAGCGGGGGGGCCAGATACGCAGTATTTT.

The chain carries TRBV7-2 and TRBJ1-2; 7 bases are a match to TRBD1. Germline V CDR1 and CDR2: SGHTA, FQGNSA. J was trimmed by 0 bases and V by 5 bases; bases with no gene match: 9. CDR3 length: 16 residues. CDR3 in amino acids: CASSPQQGSSNYGYTF. The CDR3 coding sequence is TGTGCCAGCAGCCCTCAACAGGGGTCATCTAACTATGGCTACACCTTC.

This chain uses TRBV7-9 with TRBJ1-5; D remains ambiguous. Trimming shortened V by 1 base and J by 3 bases, and 10 bases separated the two germline ends. Germline V lookup: CDR1 SEHNR, CDR2 FQNEAQ (reference sequence). The length of the CDR3 is 15 residues. The CDR3 protein is CASSLVGGDNQPQHF. CDR3 nucleotides: TGTGCCAGCAGCTTAGTAGGCGGGGACAATCAGCCCCAGCATTTT. The entire variable domain, with the rest obtained from reference TRBV7-9 and TRBJ1-5, is as follows: DTGVSQNPRHKITKRGQNVTFRCDPISEHNRLYWYRQTLGQGPEFLTYFQNEAQLEKSRLLSDRFSAERPKGSFSTLEIQRTEQGDSAMYLCASSLVGGDNQPQHFGDGTRLSIL.

The V call is TRBV15, the J call TRBJ1-3, with D uncertain. CDR1 is LNHNV, CDR2 YYDKDF, per germline (reference sequence). Deletions cut 0 bases from V and 2 bases from J, with 14 bases between. There are 17 residues in the CDR3. CDR3 in DNA: TGTGCCACCAGCAGAGATGTTTCAGATCATACTGGAAACACCATATATTTT. Translating it yields CATSRDVSDHTGNTIYF.

CDR3 sequence reads: CASSSLPPAGGTEAFF. The CDR3 DNA reads as TGTGCCAGCAGCTCCCTACCCCCGGCGGGGGGAACTGAAGCTTTCTTT. V gene TRBV7-8 combines with J gene TRBJ1-1, with D possibly TRBD1 on 5 matching bases. The CDR3 extends over 16 amino acids. Germline V gene data show CDR1 as SGHVS and CDR2 as FQNEAQ. Trimming took off 4 bases at V and 5 bases at J, with 20 bases between the two ends.

This chain uses TRBV4-1 with TRBJ1-2; D not resolved. This CDR3 region has 16 residues. Deletions cut 0 bases from V and 2 bases from J, with 13 bases between. In germline, CDR1 is MGHRA, CDR2 YSYEKL. CDR3 nucleotide sequence: TGCGCCAGCAGCCAAGATCTTGTAGCTATAAACTATGGCTACACCTTC. The encoded protein is CASSQDLVAINYGYTF.

This clone has only one observation. This sequence joins TRBV9 and TRBJ1-2, with 8 bases lining up with TRBD1. CDR1 is SGDLS, CDR2 YYNGEE, per germline. This CDR3 spans 15 amino acids. V was clipped by 0 bases and J by 2 bases; unmatched bases: 3. The CDR3 is CASSVGTGLNYGYTF. CDR3 bases: TGTGCCAGCAGCGTAGGGACAGGGCTGAACTATGGCTACACCTTC.

With regard to this clone: The identical CDR3 is also encoded by other nucleotide sequences in the sample. V gene TRBV10-3 combines with J gene TRBJ1-1; perhaps TRBD1 as D (6 bases). V lost 2 bases, J lost 1 base, and 8 bases lay in between. The CDR3 has 14 amino acids. The germline V gene encodes CDR1 ENHRY and CDR2 SYGVKD. This chain's CDR3 is CAISETGQNTEAFF. The DNA for the CDR3 is TGTGCCATCAGTGAGACAGGGCAGAACACTGAAGCTTTCTTT.

The V gene is TRBV11-1, the J gene TRBJ2-2; no clear D. With 4 bases removed from V and 5 bases from J, the gap between germline ends came to 11 bases. The CDR3 totals 14 residues. Germline assignment: CDR1 SGHAT and CDR2 FQDESV (reference sequence). The CDR3 here is CASSSLQATGELFF. The DNA of the CDR3 is TGTGCCAGCAGCTCGCTTCAAGCGACCGGGGAGCTGTTTTTT.

This sequence joins TRBV27 and TRBJ2-5; unclear D gene. CDR3 size: 13 residues. Germline lookup yields CDR1 MNHEY and CDR2 SMNVEV (reference sequence). The V and J ends lost 3 bases and 1 base respectively, with 6 bases between them. The CDR3 sequence is CASSLRIQETQYF. The CDR3 coding sequence is TGTGCCAGCAGTTTGCGAATCCAAGAGACCCAGTACTTC.

The chain carries TRBV28 and TRBJ2-5; D is unresolved. From germline, CDR1 is MDHEN and CDR2 SYDVKM. V was cut by 10 bases and J by 3 bases, with 18 bases left in between. This CDR3 is built from 14 residues. CDR3: CATPNLTVKETQYF. CDR3 DNA sequence: TGTGCCACCCCGAACCTTACTGTCAAAGAGACCCAGTACTTC.

The rearrangement links TRBV12-5 to TRBJ1-5; a possible D gene is TRBD1 (5 bases). The CDR3 loop spans 15 amino acids. The V end lost 1 base, the J end lost 5 bases, and 12 bases lay between the germline ends. In germline, CDR1 is LGHNT, CDR2 FRNRAP. The chain's CDR3 is CASGLGRVMDQPQHF. DNA for the CDR3: TGTGCTAGTGGTTTGGGCAGGGTCATGGATCAGCCCCAGCATTTT.

The chain couples TRBV6-4 to TRBJ2-3; 11 nucleotides align to TRBD2. With 5 bases clipped from V and 2 bases from J, the junction kept 3 bases outside the gene matches. Per germline, CDR1 MRHNA and CDR2 SNTAGT. CDR3 length: 15 amino acids. This CDR3 reads CASSRLAGFTDTQYF. The CDR3 nucleotides are TGTGCCAGCAGTAGACTAGCGGGGTTCACAGATACGCAGTATTTT.

The V and J genes are TRBV5-1 and TRBJ1-4; D call uncertain. V was clipped by 4 bases and J by 5 bases, with 6 bases between them. Per the germline V gene, CDR1 is SGHRS and CDR2 is YFSETQ. The CDR3 is 12 amino acids. CDR3 sequence: CASSEPNEKLFF. The DNA of the CDR3 is TGCGCCAGCAGCGAGCCCAATGAAAAACTGTTTTTT.

The rearrangement links TRBV5-8 to TRBJ1-5; maybe TRBD1 (5 bases). The CDR3 loop spans 14 amino acids. Trimming took 6 bases from V and 4 from J, leaving 14 bases between them. Germline CDR1 and CDR2: SGHTS and YDEGEE. CDR3 DNA: TGTGCCAGCATCGATCCGGACAAAAATCAGCCCCAGCATTTT. Its protein is CASIDPDKNQPQHF. The variable domain in full, with the rest retrieved from reference TRBV5-8 and TRBJ1-5, is EAGVTQSPTHLIKTRGQQATLRCSPISGHTSVYWYQQALGLGLQFLLWYDEGEERNRGNFPPRFSGRQFPNYSSELNVNALELEDSALYLCASIDPDKNQPQHFGDGTRLSIL.

V and J are TRBV10-3 and TRBJ1-2, with 7 bases aligning to TRBD1. The CDR3 has 15 amino acids. V lost 2 bases and J lost 4; bases outside the gene matches: 7. Germline loops: CDR1 ENHRY, CDR2 SYGVKD. The CDR3 spells CAISETAGQSYGYTF. DNA of the CDR3: TGTGCCATCAGTGAGACCGCGGGACAGTCCTATGGCTACACCTTC.

V usage is TRBV7-2 and J usage is TRBJ1-6, with D possibly matching TRBD1 (6 bases). The CDR3 is made up of 14 amino acids. CDR1 is SGHTA, CDR2 FQGNSA, per germline. V lost 3 bases, J lost 9 bases, and 12 bases lay in between. CDR3 sequence: CASSLGDMVSPLHF. DNA of the CDR3: TGTGCCAGCAGCTTGGGGGACATGGTTTCACCCCTCCACTTT.

The V call is TRBV19, the J call TRBJ2-2; D might be TRBD1 (6 bases). V was clipped by 6 bases and J by 5 bases, with 13 bases between them. Looked up from germline, CDR1 is LNHDA and CDR2 is SQIVND (reference sequence). The CDR3 has 14 residues. CDR3 loop: CASSSQGQTGELFF. DNA for the CDR3: TGTGCCAGTAGCTCACAGGGACAAACCGGGGAGCTGTTTTTT.